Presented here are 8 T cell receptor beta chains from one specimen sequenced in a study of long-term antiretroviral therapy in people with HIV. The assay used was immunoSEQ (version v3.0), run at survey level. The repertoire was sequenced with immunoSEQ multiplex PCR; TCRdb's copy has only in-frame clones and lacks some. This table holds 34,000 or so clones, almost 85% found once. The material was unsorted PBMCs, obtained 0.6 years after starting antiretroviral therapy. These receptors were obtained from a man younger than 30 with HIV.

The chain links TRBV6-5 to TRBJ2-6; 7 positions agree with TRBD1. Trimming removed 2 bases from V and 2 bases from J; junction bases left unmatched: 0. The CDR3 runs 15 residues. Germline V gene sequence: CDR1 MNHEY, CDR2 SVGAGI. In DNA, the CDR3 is TGTGCCAGCAGTTACGACAGGGCTGGGGCCAACGTCCTGACTTTC. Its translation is CASSYDRAGANVLTF.

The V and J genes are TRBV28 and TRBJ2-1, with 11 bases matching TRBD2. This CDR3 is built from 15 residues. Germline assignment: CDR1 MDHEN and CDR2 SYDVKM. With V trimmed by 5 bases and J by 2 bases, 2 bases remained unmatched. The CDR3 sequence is CASSLAGGPYNEQFF. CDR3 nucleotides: TGTGCCAGCAGTCTAGCGGGAGGTCCCTACAATGAGCAGTTCTTC.

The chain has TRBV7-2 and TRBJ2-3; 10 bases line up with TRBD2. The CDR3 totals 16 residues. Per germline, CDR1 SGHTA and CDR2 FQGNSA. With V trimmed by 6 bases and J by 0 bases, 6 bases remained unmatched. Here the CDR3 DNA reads TGTGCCAGCAGATTTACTAGCGGGACTAGCACAGATACGCAGTATTTT. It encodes CASRFTSGTSTDTQYF.

The chain's CDR3 is CASRTGDQPQHF. DNA of the CDR3: TGTGCCTCTAGGACAGGGGATCAGCCCCAGCATTTT. The chain links TRBV19 to TRBJ1-5, with 9 nucleotides matching TRBD1. J was trimmed by 5 bases and V by 11 bases; bases with no gene match: 4. The germline gives CDR1 LNHDA, CDR2 SQIVND (reference sequence). CDR3 size: 12 residues.

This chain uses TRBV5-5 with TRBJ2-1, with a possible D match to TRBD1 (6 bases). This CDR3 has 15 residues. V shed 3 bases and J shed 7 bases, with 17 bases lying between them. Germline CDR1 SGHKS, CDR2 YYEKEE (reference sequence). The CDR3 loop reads CASSYRQESKNEQFF. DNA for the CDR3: TGTGCCAGCAGCTACAGACAGGAGTCTAAAAATGAGCAGTTCTTC.

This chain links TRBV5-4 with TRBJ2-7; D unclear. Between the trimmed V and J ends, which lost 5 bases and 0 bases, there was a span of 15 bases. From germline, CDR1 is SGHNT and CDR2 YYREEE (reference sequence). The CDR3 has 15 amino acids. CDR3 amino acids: CASSLTGRASYEQYF. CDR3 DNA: TGTGCCAGCAGTTTAACGGGTCGGGCCTCCTACGAGCAGTACTTC.

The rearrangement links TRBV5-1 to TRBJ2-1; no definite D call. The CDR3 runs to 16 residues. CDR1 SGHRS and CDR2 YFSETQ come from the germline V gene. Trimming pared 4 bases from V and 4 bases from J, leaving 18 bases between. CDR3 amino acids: CASSPGLTGPYNEQFF. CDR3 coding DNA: TGCGCCAGCAGCCCCGGCCTCACCGGACCTTACAATGAGCAGTTCTTC.

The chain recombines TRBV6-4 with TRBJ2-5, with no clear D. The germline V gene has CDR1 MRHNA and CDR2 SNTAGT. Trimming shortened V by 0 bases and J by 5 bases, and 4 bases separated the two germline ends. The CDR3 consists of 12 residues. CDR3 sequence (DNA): TGTGCCAGCAGTGACTCGAGGGAGACCCAGTACTTC. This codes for CASSDSRETQYF.